The clone carrying this T cell receptor beta chain was picked up many times. Its antigen is unknown. Germline-derived CDR1 and CDR2 are SGHTA and FQGNSA. Trimming cost V 5 bases and J 1 base, with 19 bases left between them. The CDR3 runs to 17 residues. The data belong to a study of human T cells and chemical hapten exposure. Across the whole study: Diphenylcyclopropenone was applied weekly to patients' scalps across the approximately 25-week study.

The time point denotes: patch test 3, about 24 weeks after DPC sensitization. Treatment here: therapeutic diphenylcyclopropenone sensitization with weekly scalp DPC. Every donor had alopecia and was 18 to 70 years old; all were suitable for DPC. Individual cDNA molecules (in the library) carried attached unique molecular identifiers. TCRdb itself ran the RACE reads through MiXCR, one entry per CDR3 protein. The sample yields some 90,000 distinct CDR3 sequences, approximately 11% seen once. The study, taken as a whole, reports: PT1 expanded TCR numbers tracked positively with patch test score.

Sequencing used whole blood, obtained in connection with sensitization to the hapten diphenylcyclopropenone (DPC). This chain joins TRBV7-2 and TRBJ2-3; D could derive from TRBD1 or TRBD2 (6 bases each). The source of this sequence is a woman between 25 and 40 years old with alopecia areata. Some clones in this sample may be carry-over from other donors' samples. For the CDR3, the DNA is TGTGCCAGCAGCGACCGAATACGGGGGCAGGGCACAGATACGCAGTATTTT. This sequence encodes CASSDRIRGQGTDTQYF.